One sample yielded the 22 T cell receptor beta chains listed below, sequenced in a study of blood T cell repertoires in COVID-19. Data came from immunoSEQ multiplex PCR; TCRdb stores just in-frame clones and leaves some out. Of roughly 70,000 clones listed, around 83% are singletons. Sequenced input: peripheral blood. These receptors all stem from a man in his sixties or seventies with active COVID-19.

In its sample, this clone was seen a few times. The V gene is TRBV20-1, the J gene TRBJ1-5, with a possible D match to TRBD1 (5 bases). V was trimmed by 6 bases and J by 6 bases, leaving 6 bases between them. CDR1 and CDR2 from the germline V gene are DFQATT and SNEGSKA (reference sequence). This CDR3 spans 10 amino acids. The CDR3, as DNA: TGCAGTGCAGGGGCTCAGCCCCAGCATTTT. It yields the protein CSAGAQPQHF.

The chain has TRBV9 and TRBJ2-2; the D is unclear. CDR3 length: 17 amino acids. With 4 bases removed from V and 1 base from J, the gap between germline ends came to 17 bases. The germline CDR1 and CDR2 sequences are SGDLS and YYNGEE. CDR3 protein: CASSPQAVSGNTGELFF. In DNA form, the CDR3 reads TGTGCCAGCAGCCCCCAGGCTGTGAGTGGGAACACCGGGGAGCTGTTTTTT.

The rearrangement links TRBV19 to TRBJ2-1; D possibly corresponds to TRBD1 (5 bases). Per germline, CDR1 LNHDA and CDR2 SQIVND (reference sequence). V lost 10 bases and J lost 3, with 19 bases in between. The CDR3 runs 15 residues. The CDR3 sequence: CATTPRQGGYNEQFF. The DNA of the CDR3 is TGTGCCACCACCCCCCGGCAGGGCGGCTACAATGAGCAGTTCTTC. Combining the CDR3 with reference TRBV19 and TRBJ2-1 gives the whole variable domain DGGITQSPKYLFRKEGQNVTLSCEQNLNHDAMYWYRQDPGQGLRLIYYSQIVNDFQKGDIAEGYSVSREKKESFPLTVTSAQKNPTAFYLCATTPRQGGYNEQFFGPGTRLTVL.

The chain carries TRBV7-9 and TRBJ2-5; 16 bases match TRBD2. Unmatched junction bases numbered 1, after V lost 4 bases and J lost 5 bases. This CDR3 is built from 15 residues. Germline assignment: CDR1 SEHNR and CDR2 FQNEAQ (reference sequence). CDR3 sequence (DNA): TGTGCCAGCAGCTCGGGACTAGCGGGAGGGGAGACCCAGTACTTC. Residues: CASSSGLAGGETQYF.

This chain links TRBV7-2 with TRBJ2-7; 8 bases agree with TRBD2. The CDR3 is 15 amino acids. With V trimmed by 5 bases and J by 5 bases, 11 bases remained unmatched. Germline V gives CDR1 SGHTA, CDR2 FQGNSA. The CDR3 region has the DNA TGTGCCAGCAGCGCCAGGAGCGGGAGCGGTAACGAGCAGTACTTC. Translating gives CASSARSGSGNEQYF.

Written as DNA, the CDR3 is TGTGCCAGCAGTGAAGCGGTGGGGGGGACTCAGCCCCAGCATTTT. Residues: CASSEAVGGTQPQHF. The chain uses TRBV2 and TRBJ1-5; tentative D call: TRBD1 (5 bases). The length of the CDR3 is 15 residues. V was clipped by 0 bases and J by 6 bases, with 12 bases between them. Germline loops: CDR1 SNHLY, CDR2 FYNNEI.

V gene TRBV9 combines with J gene TRBJ2-1, with 9 bases aligning to TRBD2. Germline V CDR1 and CDR2: SGDLS, YYNGEE. V shed 0 bases and J 5 bases; nucleotides not matched to a gene: 6. The CDR3 length is 16 residues. In DNA, the CDR3 is TGTGCCAGCAGCGTAGCTGTTGCTAGCGGGGACAATGAGCAGTTCTTC. This sequence encodes CASSVAVASGDNEQFF.

V usage is TRBV7-3 and J usage is TRBJ2-1; 16 nucleotides line up with TRBD2. The CDR3 is 17 amino acids. Germline CDR1 reads SGHTA; CDR2 reads FQGTGA. V gave up 4 bases and J gave up 2 bases; unmatched junction bases: 2. CDR3 bases: TGTGCCAGCAGCTCCGGGACTAGCGGGAGGGCCTACAATGAGCAGTTCTTC. Amino acid sequence: CASSSGTSGRAYNEQFF.

V and J are TRBV9 and TRBJ2-2, with D possibly matching TRBD2 (7 bases). CDR3 size: 21 residues. Trimming shortened V by 4 bases and J by 3 bases, and 31 bases separated the two germline ends. CDR1 is SGDLS, CDR2 YYNGEE, per germline. The chain's CDR3 is CASSHDRPPRGGVGYTGELFF. The DNA for the CDR3 is TGTGCCAGCAGCCACGACCGACCCCCTAGGGGGGGGGTTGGGTACACCGGGGAGCTGTTTTTT.

This chain links TRBV18 with TRBJ2-3; D gene unclear. The ends were cut back, 3 bases at V and 5 bases at J, with 30 bases in the middle. CDR1 and CDR2 (germline): KGHSH, LQKENI. This CDR3 spans 20 amino acids. The CDR3 here is CASSPLTVGPRSSAGDTQYF. The CDR3 DNA reads TGTGCCAGCTCACCCCTAACCGTGGGTCCGAGGTCGAGCGCCGGAGATACGCAGTATTTT.

This clone showed up just a few times. This chain links TRBV5-1 with TRBJ2-1; no reliable D call. Germline V gives CDR1 SGHRS, CDR2 YFSETQ. The CDR3 sequence is 14 residues long. Trimming removed 0 bases from V and 3 bases from J, with 7 bases in between. CDR3 nucleotides: TGCGCCAGCAGCTTGGGTCTAGACTACAATGAGCAGTTCTTC. Protein product: CASSLGLDYNEQFF. Full variable domain (rest looked up from reference TRBV5-1 and TRBJ2-1): KAGVTQTPRYLIKTRGQQVTLSCSPISGHRSVSWYQQTPGQGLQFLFEYFSETQRNKGNFPGRFSGRQFSNSRSEMNVSTLELGDSALYLCASSLGLDYNEQFFGPGTRLTVL.

J is TRBJ2-7 and V is TRBV10-2; D perhaps matches TRBD2 (5 bases). V was cut by 6 bases and J by 3 bases, with 15 bases left in between. The CDR3 is made up of 14 amino acids. Germline CDR1 and CDR2: WSHSY and SAAADI. In nucleotides, the CDR3 is TGCGCCAGCAGGGAACTAGGCGCCCGCTACGAGCAGTACTTC. Amino acids: CASRELGARYEQYF.

The rearrangement links TRBV20-1 to TRBJ2-1, with unresolved D. Germline V gene sequence: CDR1 DFQATT, CDR2 SNEGSKA (reference sequence). The germline V and J ends were trimmed by 8 bases and 2 bases, with 7 bases remaining between them. The CDR3 contains 11 residues. The CDR3 nucleotides read TGCAGTACAAGCGCCTACAATGAGCAGTTCTTC. Translation gives CSTSAYNEQFF.

The chain combines TRBV5-8 with TRBJ2-7, with D possibly being TRBD1 (6 bases). V was shortened by 1 base and J by 0 bases, with 14 bases between the two germline ends. Germline assignment: CDR1 SGHTS and CDR2 YDEGEE. CDR3 length equals 16 residues. CDR3 coding DNA: TGTGCCAGCAGCTTGTTGAAATTGGGGGCCTCCTACGAGCAGTACTTC. This sequence encodes CASSLLKLGASYEQYF.

The chain employs TRBV7-3 and TRBJ2-1, with D maybe TRBD2 (6 bases). The CDR3 extends over 16 amino acids. V gave up 5 bases and J gave up 0 bases, with 14 bases separating them. Germline V gives CDR1 SGHTA, CDR2 FQGTGA. The CDR3 is CASSPRWGLSYNEQFF. The CDR3 bases are TGTGCCAGCAGCCCCCGTTGGGGACTCTCCTACAATGAGCAGTTCTTC.

The V gene is TRBV6-4, the J gene TRBJ2-3, with D perhaps matching TRBD1 (6 bases). V was cut by 6 bases and J by 4 bases, with 20 bases left in between. The CDR3 is 16 amino acids. Germline CDR1 and CDR2: MRHNA and SNTAGT. The CDR3 region has the DNA TGTGCCAGCAGGCCCAGAGCACAGGGAGCTGCAGATACGCAGTATTTT. Encoded protein: CASRPRAQGAADTQYF.

The rearrangement links TRBV7-9 to TRBJ2-5; TRBD2 matches 10 bases. Germline V gives CDR1 SEHNR, CDR2 FQNEAQ (reference sequence). CDR3 length equals 15 residues. The trim removed 5 bases at V and 5 bases at J, leaving 8 bases unmatched. The CDR3 protein is CASSTGLAVGETQYF. CDR3 DNA: TGTGCCAGCAGCACCGGACTAGCGGTGGGGGAGACCCAGTACTTC.

V usage is TRBV4-2 and J usage is TRBJ2-7; a weak D match, TRBD2 (5 bases). V lost 4 bases, J lost 2 bases, and 12 bases lay in between. This CDR3 contains 14 residues. Per germline, CDR1 LGHNA and CDR2 YNFKEQ. The CDR3, as DNA: TGTGCCAGCAGCCCCGGGGTACCCCCCTACGAGCAGTACTTC. Translating it yields CASSPGVPPYEQYF.

The genes are TRBV6-5 and TRBJ2-1, with TRBD1 identical over 11 bases. Germline V lookup: CDR1 MNHEY, CDR2 SVGAGI. Losses at the gene ends were 4 bases for V and 5 bases for J; bases not matched to a gene: 7. The CDR3 is 16 amino acids. The CDR3 coding sequence is TGTGCCAGCAGTTCACCTAGGGACAGGGGGGACAATGAGCAGTTCTTC. Translating gives CASSSPRDRGDNEQFF.

V is TRBV21-1 and J is TRBJ2-7; the table's D call TRBD2 went unverified against the DNA. TRBV21-1 is deemed a pseudogene. There are 17 residues in the CDR3. The CDR3 loop is CASIPGENSGNTYEQYF. The CDR3 DNA sequence: TGTGCCAGCATCCCGGGGGAGAATAGCGGGAATACCTACGAGCAGTACTTC.

The V call is TRBV7-2, the J call TRBJ2-5; 8 bases fit TRBD2. V was pared by 5 bases and J by 5 bases, with 13 bases of the junction left unmatched. The CDR3 loop spans 16 amino acids. The germline V gene encodes CDR1 SGHTA and CDR2 FQGNSA. CDR3 loop: CASSPGAGGAGETQYF. The CDR3 nucleotides read TGTGCCAGCAGCCCTGGGGCGGGGGGCGCCGGGGAGACCCAGTACTTC.

CDR3 sequence: CASTRGPYEQYF. CDR3 DNA sequence: TGCGCCAGCACCCGCGGGCCCTACGAGCAGTACTTC. The chain combines TRBV10-2 with TRBJ2-7, with D maybe TRBD2 (5 bases). The germline V gene encodes CDR1 WSHSY and CDR2 SAAADI. CDR3 size: 12 residues. The V end lost 7 bases, the J end lost 2 bases, and 9 bases lay between the germline ends.